The 2 T cell receptor beta chains presented below share a single source sample, sequenced in a study of technical replicates of blood from a handful of donors. Profiling relied on immunoSEQ multiplex PCR, and the TCRdb table lists in-frame clones only, not all of them. The sample shows over 85,000 clones, around 96% of them seen only once. The sequenced material came from T cells isolated from PBMCs. Receptors were obtained from a human donor in good health.

This clone was detected only once. The chain has TRBV28 and TRBJ2-5; the D is unclear. The V gene's germline CDR1 is MDHEN and CDR2 SYDVKM. V lost 3 bases to trimming and J lost 4 bases, with 6 bases between them. The CDR3 has 12 amino acids. In nucleotides, the CDR3 is TGTGCCAGCAGTTTCCCCGGAGAGACCCAGTACTTC. Translating it yields CASSFPGETQYF.

This clone was seen once. V usage is TRBV6-1 and J usage is TRBJ1-5, with D tentatively TRBD1 (6 bases). V was pared by 7 bases and J by 5 bases, with 18 bases between. The CDR3 contains 15 residues. From germline, CDR1 is MNHNS and CDR2 SASEGT. CDR3 sequence reads: CASNEGGGFDQPQHF. CDR3 in DNA: TGTGCCAGCAACGAAGGGGGGGGATTTGATCAGCCCCAGCATTTT.